These 5 T cell receptor beta chains were sequenced from one sample in a study of human T cells and chemical hapten exposure (dated by TCRdb to about 2021). The time point label here, explained by the study, means: pre-sensitization, week 0. This sample's treatment or condition label indicates: therapeutic diphenylcyclopropenone sensitization with weekly scalp DPC. Library creation used RACE. TCRdb records NextSeq 500 as the sequencer. TCRdb trimmed public reads at Q25 via fastp, called clones via MiXCR and kept in-frame beta chains. Rows with one shared CDR3 protein collapse into an entry with the most common genes and DNA. Present in this sample are some 200,000 distinct CDR3 sequences, more than 25% of which were seen just once. Less than 3% of the sample is taken by the ten largest. This specimen consisted of whole blood, obtained in connection with sensitization to the hapten diphenylcyclopropenone (DPC). The receptors here all came from a woman aged 25 to 39 with alopecia areata. Some clones in this sample may be carry-over from other donors' samples.

This rearrangement joins TRBV27 to TRBJ1-3, with 8 bases that match TRBD1. The CDR3 spans 15 residues. J gave up 5 bases and V 6 bases, and 9 bases lay outside the gene matches. Per germline, CDR1 MNHEY and CDR2 SMNVEV (reference sequence). DNA for the CDR3: TGTGCCAGCAGGATGACAGGGGATTCGCGAAACACCATATATTTT. The encoded protein is CASRMTGDSRNTIYF.

V is TRBV28 and J is TRBJ1-6; perhaps TRBD1 as D (6 bases). The CDR3 contains 17 residues. The ends were cut back, 3 bases at V and 1 base at J, with 13 bases in the middle. Looked up from germline, CDR1 is MDHEN and CDR2 is SYDVKM. This CDR3 reads CASSFPPGQSYNSPLHF. The CDR3 region has the DNA TGTGCCAGCAGTTTCCCGCCCGGACAGTCCTATAATTCACCCCTCCACTTT.

V usage is TRBV6-2 or TRBV6-3 and J usage is TRBJ1-5; D not certain. Trimming stripped 0 bases from V and 2 bases from J, with 5 bases between. CDR1 and CDR2 from the germline V gene are MNHEY and SVGEGT. This CDR3 contains 14 residues. In DNA, the CDR3 is TGTGCCAGCAGTTACTCCCAGGGCAATCAGCCCCAGCATTTT. It yields the protein CASSYSQGNQPQHF.

This chain links TRBV7-2 with TRBJ2-4, with a tentative D call TRBD1 (5 bases). Trimming shortened V by 8 bases and J by 9 bases, and 26 bases separated the two germline ends. This CDR3 spans 16 amino acids. Looked up from germline, CDR1 is SGHTA and CDR2 is FQGNSA. CDR3: CASYPRGRTGDSIQYF. CDR3 DNA sequence: TGTGCCAGCTATCCAAGGGGCAGAACTGGGGATAGCATTCAGTACTTC.

This clonotype was seen only a few times. The chain joins TRBV9 to TRBJ2-5; possibly TRBD2 for D (5 bases). This CDR3 comprises 14 residues. V lost 4 bases to trimming and J lost 5 bases, with 15 bases between them. In germline, CDR1 is SGDLS, CDR2 YYNGEE. The DNA for the CDR3 is TGTGCCAGCAGCTTTAGCGAGCATGGGGAGACCCAGTACTTC. This sequence encodes CASSFSEHGETQYF. Based on the CDR3 plus reference TRBV9 and TRBJ2-5, the full variable domain is DSGVTQTPKHLITATGQRVTLRCSPRSGDLSVYWYQQSLDQGLQFLIQYYNGEERAKGNILERFSAQQFPDLHSELNLSSLELGDSALYFCASSFSEHGETQYFGPGTRLLVL.